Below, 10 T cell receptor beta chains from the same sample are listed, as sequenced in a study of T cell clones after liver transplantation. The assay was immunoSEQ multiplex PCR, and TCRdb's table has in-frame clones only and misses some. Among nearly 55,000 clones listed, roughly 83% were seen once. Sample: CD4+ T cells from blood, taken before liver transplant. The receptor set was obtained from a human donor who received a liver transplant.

CDR3 DNA sequence: TGTGCCAGCAAGCCGGGGGGGAGCACAGATACGCAGTATTTT. Protein sequence: CASKPGGSTDTQYF. This rearrangement joins TRBV2 to TRBJ2-3, with 8 bases that match TRBD2. The ends lost 7 bases at V and 0 bases at J; junction bases unmatched: 3. This CDR3 has 14 amino acids. Germline CDR1 SNHLY, CDR2 FYNNEI.

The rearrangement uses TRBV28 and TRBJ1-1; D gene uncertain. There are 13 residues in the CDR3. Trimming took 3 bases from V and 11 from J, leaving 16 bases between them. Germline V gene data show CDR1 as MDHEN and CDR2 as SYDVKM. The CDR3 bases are TGTGCCAGCAGTTTTGGTGGCGTCTTTTTGGCTTTCTTT. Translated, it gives CASSFGGVFLAFF.

As DNA, the CDR3 is TGTGCCAGCAGCTTGGAGGCTGACCAGCCCCAGCATTTT. Its translation is CASSLEADQPQHF. The chain employs TRBV5-4 and TRBJ1-5; D gene ambiguous. Trimming took off 0 bases at V and 7 bases at J, with 8 bases between the two ends. Germline CDR1 reads SGHNT; CDR2 reads YYREEE (reference sequence). The CDR3 loop spans 13 amino acids.

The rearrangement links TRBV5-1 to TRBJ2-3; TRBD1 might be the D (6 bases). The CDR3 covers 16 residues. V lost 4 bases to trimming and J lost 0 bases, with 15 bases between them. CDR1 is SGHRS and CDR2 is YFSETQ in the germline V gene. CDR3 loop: CASSPTGTLSTDTQYF. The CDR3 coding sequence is TGCGCCAGCAGCCCGACCGGGACACTTAGCACAGATACGCAGTATTTT.

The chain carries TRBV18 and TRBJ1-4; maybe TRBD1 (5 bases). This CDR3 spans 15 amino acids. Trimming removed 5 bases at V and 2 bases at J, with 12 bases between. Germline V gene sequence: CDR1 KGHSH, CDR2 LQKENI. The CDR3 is CASSSDGGTNEKLFF. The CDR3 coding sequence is TGTGCCAGCTCATCGGATGGGGGGACTAATGAAAAACTGTTTTTT.

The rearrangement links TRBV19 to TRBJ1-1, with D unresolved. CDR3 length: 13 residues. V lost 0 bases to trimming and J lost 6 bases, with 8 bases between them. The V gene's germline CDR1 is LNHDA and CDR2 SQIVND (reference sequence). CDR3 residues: CASSIEEFSEAFF. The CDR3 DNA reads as TGTGCCAGTAGTATAGAGGAGTTTTCTGAAGCTTTCTTT.

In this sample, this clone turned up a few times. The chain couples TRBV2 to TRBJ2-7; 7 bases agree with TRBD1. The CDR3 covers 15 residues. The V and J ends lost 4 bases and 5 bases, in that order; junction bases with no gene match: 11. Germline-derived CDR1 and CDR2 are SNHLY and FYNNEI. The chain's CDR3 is CASSGFRQGRNEQYF. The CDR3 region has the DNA TGTGCCAGCAGTGGGTTCCGACAGGGAAGAAACGAGCAGTACTTC. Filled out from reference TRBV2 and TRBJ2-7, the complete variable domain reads EPEVTQTPSHQVTQMGQEVILRCVPISNHLYFYWYRQILGQKVEFLVSFYNNEISEKSEIFDDQFSVERPDGSNFTLKIRSTKLEDSAMYFCASSGFRQGRNEQYFGPGTRLTVT.

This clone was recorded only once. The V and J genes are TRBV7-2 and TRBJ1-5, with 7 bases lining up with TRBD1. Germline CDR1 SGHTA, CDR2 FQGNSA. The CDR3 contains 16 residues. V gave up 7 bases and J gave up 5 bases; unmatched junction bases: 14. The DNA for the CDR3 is TGTGCCAGCACCCTGGACAGGCGCAACTCGGATCAGCCCCAGCATTTT. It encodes CASTLDRRNSDQPQHF.

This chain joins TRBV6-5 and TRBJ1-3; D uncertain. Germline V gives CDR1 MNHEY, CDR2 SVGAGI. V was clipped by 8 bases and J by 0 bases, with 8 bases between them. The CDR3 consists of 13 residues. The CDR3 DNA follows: TGTGCCAGCCGGCGTTTCTCTGGAAACACCATATATTTT. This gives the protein CASRRFSGNTIYF.

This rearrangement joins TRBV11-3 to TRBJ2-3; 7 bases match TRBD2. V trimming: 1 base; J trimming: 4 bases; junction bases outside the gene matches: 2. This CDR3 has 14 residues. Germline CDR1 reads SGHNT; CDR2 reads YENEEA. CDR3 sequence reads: CASSLGGRADTQYF. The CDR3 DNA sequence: TGTGCCAGCAGCTTAGGAGGGAGGGCAGATACGCAGTATTTT.